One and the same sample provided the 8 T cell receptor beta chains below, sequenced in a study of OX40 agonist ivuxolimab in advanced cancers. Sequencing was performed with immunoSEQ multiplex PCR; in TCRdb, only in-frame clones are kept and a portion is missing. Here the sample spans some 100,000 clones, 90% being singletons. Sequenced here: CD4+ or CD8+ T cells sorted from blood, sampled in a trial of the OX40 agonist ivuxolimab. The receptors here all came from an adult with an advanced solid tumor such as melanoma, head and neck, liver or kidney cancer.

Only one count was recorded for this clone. The CDR3 reads CASSPRQGLLDTEAFF. The CDR3, as DNA: TGCGCCAGCAGCCCGCGACAGGGCCTCCTGGACACTGAAGCTTTCTTT. V usage is TRBV4-1 and J usage is TRBJ1-1; 7 bases line up with TRBD1. The trim removed 4 bases at V and 3 bases at J, leaving 11 bases unmatched. Germline V gives CDR1 MGHRA, CDR2 YSYEKL. This CDR3 contains 16 residues.

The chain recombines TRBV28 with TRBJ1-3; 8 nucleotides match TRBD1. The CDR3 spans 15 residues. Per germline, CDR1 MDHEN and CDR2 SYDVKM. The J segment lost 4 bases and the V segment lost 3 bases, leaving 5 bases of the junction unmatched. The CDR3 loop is CASSFSGGSGNTIYF. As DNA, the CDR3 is TGTGCCAGCAGTTTCTCAGGGGGCTCCGGAAACACCATATATTTT.

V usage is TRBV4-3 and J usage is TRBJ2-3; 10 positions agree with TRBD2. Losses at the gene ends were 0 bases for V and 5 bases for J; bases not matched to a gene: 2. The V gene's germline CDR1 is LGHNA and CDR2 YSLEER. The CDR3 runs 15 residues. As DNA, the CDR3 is TGCGCCAGCAGCCAAGATTTAGCGGGAGGAGATACGCAGTATTTT. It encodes CASSQDLAGGDTQYF.

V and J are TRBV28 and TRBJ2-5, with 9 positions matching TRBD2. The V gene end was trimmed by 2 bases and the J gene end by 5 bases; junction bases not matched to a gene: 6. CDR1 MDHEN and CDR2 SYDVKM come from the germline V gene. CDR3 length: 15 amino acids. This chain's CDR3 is CASSLRLAVGETQYF. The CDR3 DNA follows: TGTGCCAGCAGTTTAAGACTAGCGGTTGGCGAGACCCAGTACTTC.

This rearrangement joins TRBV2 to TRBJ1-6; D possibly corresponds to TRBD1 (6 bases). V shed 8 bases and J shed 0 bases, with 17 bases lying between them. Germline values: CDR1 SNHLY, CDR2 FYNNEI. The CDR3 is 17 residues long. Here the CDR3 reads CASQPWQGSSYNSPLHF. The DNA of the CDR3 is TGTGCCAGCCAACCGTGGCAGGGGAGCTCCTATAATTCACCCCTCCACTTT. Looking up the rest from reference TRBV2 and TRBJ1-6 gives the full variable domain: EPEVTQTPSHQVTQMGQEVILRCVPISNHLYFYWYRQILGQKVEFLVSFYNNEISEKSEIFDDQFSVERPDGSNFTLKIRSTKLEDSAMYFCASQPWQGSSYNSPLHFGNGTRLTVT.

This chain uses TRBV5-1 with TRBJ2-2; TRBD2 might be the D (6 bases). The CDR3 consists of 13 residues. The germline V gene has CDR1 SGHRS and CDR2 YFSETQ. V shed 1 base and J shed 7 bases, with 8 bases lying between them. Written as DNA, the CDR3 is TGCGCCAGCAGCTTGATAGCGGTCGGGGAGCTGTTTTTT. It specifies CASSLIAVGELFF.

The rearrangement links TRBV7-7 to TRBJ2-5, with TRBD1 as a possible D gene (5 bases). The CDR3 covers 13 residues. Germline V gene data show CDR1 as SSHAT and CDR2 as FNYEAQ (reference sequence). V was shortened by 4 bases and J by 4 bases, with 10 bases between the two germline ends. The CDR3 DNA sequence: TGTGCCAGCAGCTCCAGGGCCTCAGAGACCCAGTACTTC. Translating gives CASSSRASETQYF.

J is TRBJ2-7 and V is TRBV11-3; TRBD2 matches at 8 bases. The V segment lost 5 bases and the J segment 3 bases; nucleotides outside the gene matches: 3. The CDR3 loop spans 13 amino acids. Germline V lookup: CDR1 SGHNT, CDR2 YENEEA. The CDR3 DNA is TGTGCCAGCAGCATCACTAGCGGCTACGAGCAGTACTTC. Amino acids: CASSITSGYEQYF. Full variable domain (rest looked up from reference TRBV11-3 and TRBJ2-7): EAGVVQSPRYKIIEKKQPVAFWCNPISGHNTLYWYLQNLGQGPELLIRYENEEAVDDSQLPKDRFSAERLKGVDSTLKIQPAELGDSAVYLCASSITSGYEQYFGPGTRLTVT.